This TCR beta chain was identified during a study of cytomegalovirus exposure and HLA in healthy donors. V lost 3 bases, J lost 3 bases, and 8 bases lay in between. The CDR3 sequence is 14 residues long. The germline V gene encodes CDR1 SGHTA and CDR2 FQGNSA. The PCR had 60 Vbeta and 13 Jbeta primers. Repertoires were generated with immunoSEQ multiplex PCR, while TCRdb's copy carries only in-frame clones and drops some. The sample lists tens of thousands of clones, over 55% occurring once. The V call is TRBV7-2, the J call TRBJ1-4, with D perhaps TRBD1 (6 bases). The receptor was derived from a woman aged 45-59 years in good health and CMV-seropositive. Sequenced sample: PBMCs. The DNA for the CDR3 is TGTGCCAGCAGCTTGGGACACTCTAATGAAAAACTGTTTTTT. As protein: CASSLGHSNEKLFF.